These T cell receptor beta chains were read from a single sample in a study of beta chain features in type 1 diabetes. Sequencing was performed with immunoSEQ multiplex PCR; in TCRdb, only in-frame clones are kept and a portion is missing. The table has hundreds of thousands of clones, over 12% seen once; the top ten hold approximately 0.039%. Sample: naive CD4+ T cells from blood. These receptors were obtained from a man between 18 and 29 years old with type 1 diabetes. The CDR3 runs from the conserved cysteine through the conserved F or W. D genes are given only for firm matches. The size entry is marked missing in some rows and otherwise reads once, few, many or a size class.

CASNLQGEETEAFF TGTGCCAGCAACCTACAGGGGGAAGAAACTGAAGCTTTCTTT NA TRBD1 TRBJ1-1 TRBV7-2
CATGARPSSYEQYF TGTGCCACAGGGGCCCGACCTAGCTCCTACGAGCAGTACTTC few NA TRBJ2-7 TRBV27
CASRSGQGSSSSYNEQFF TGTGCCAGTAGATCAGGACAGGGGTCGTCGAGCTCCTACAATGAGCAGTTCTTC few TRBD1 TRBJ2-1 TRBV19
CSVLSGGGQPQHF TGCAGCGTTCTTTCCGGGGGCGGCCAGCCCCAGCATTTT few NA TRBJ1-5 TRBV29-1
CASSLSGGADTQYF TGTGCCAGCAGCTTAAGCGGGGGGGCAGATACGCAGTATTTT few TRBD2 TRBJ2-3 TRBV7-2
CAWSHAGDLYNEQFF TGTGCCTGGAGCCATGCAGGGGATCTCTACAATGAGCAGTTCTTC few NA TRBJ2-1 TRBV30
CASSVATGNYGYTF TGTGCCAGCAGCGTAGCGACAGGGAACTATGGCTACACCTTC few TRBD1 TRBJ1-2 TRBV9
CASRSYINQPQHF TGTGCCAGCCGTTCCTATATCAATCAGCCCCAGCATTTT NA NA TRBJ1-5 TRBV16
CASSPQQGRVDGYTF TGTGCCAGCAGCCCGCAACAGGGGAGAGTAGATGGCTACACCTTC NA TRBD1 TRBJ1-2 TRBV7-2
CASNPRGGGTDTQYF TGTGCCAGCAACCCAAGGGGGGGAGGGACAGATACGCAGTATTTT few NA TRBJ2-3 TRBV7-6
CASSLDRNAGNTIYF TGTGCCAGCAGCTTAGACAGGAATGCTGGAAACACCATATATTTT few NA TRBJ1-3 TRBV7-9
CASSRSGRTDTQYF TGTGCCAGCAGCCGGAGCGGACGCACAGATACGCAGTATTTT NA NA TRBJ2-3 TRBV14
CARRVGAKDTQYF TGTGCCAGAAGAGTAGGGGCCAAAGATACGCAGTATTTT NA NA TRBJ2-3 TRBV2
CSVDSGTDTQYF TGCAGCGTTGATTCAGGCACAGATACGCAGTATTTT few NA TRBJ2-3 TRBV29-1
CASSVDTQNIQYF TGTGCCAGCAGCGTAGACACCCAAAACATTCAGTACTTC few NA TRBJ2-4 TRBV9
CASSPLGDEQFF TGTGCCAGCTCACCACTCGGGGATGAGCAGTTCTTC NA NA TRBJ2-1 TRBV18
CASSSGTDIYEQYF TGCGCCAGCAGCTCCGGGACAGATATTTACGAGCAGTACTTC NA TRBD1 TRBJ2-7 TRBV5-1
CASTTGARYGYTF TGTGCCAGCACCACGGGGGCACGCTATGGCTACACCTTC NA NA TRBJ1-2 TRBV6-1
CASSELGGWETQYF TGTGCCAGCAGCGAGTTAGGGGGCTGGGAGACCCAGTACTTC few TRBD1 TRBJ2-5 TRBV7-9
CASSLAWESGELFF TGTGCCAGCAGCTTAGCGTGGGAATCCGGGGAGCTGTTTTTT NA NA TRBJ2-2 TRBV7-2
CASSLSLAGELFF TGTGCCAGCAGCTTAAGCTTGGCCGGGGAGCTGTTTTTT NA NA TRBJ2-2 TRBV7-3
CASTKGTSGEETQYF TGTGCCAGCACAAAAGGGACTAGCGGGGAAGAGACCCAGTACTTC few TRBD2 TRBJ2-5 TRBV27